This T cell receptor (beta chain) was documented in a study of long-term antiretroviral therapy in people with HIV (dated by TCRdb to 2021 to 2024). Turning to the overall study: The earliest samples were collected about a decade before the 2015 WHO recommendation for immediate ART, when ART was typically delayed until CD4 counts fell. This retrospective serial study examined whether starting ART and sustained HIV suppression were associated with changes in the composition and diversity of the TRB repertoire in peripheral blood. From fewer than 35 adults with confirmed HIV infection, the cohort provided under 250 cryopreserved PBMC samples, gathered serially across a mean of approximately six years (range 1-12). Of the 30 participants with HIV, some 12 were female. No cross-contamination during QIAcube processing was seen in test extractions of a monoclonal T-cell line run alongside a few dozen polyclonal samples. Study-wide findings and limitations: Limited PBMC availability meant only the TCR beta chain was sequenced, without alpha chain pairing. Samples dated from about 2003 to 2018, and the ART regimens used may be less effective than current ones. Because pre-ART samples had limited cell numbers, profiling was done on unsorted PBMC rather than on sorted CD4+ and CD8+ T cells. Starting ART was linked to a significant rise in TRB diversity, yet even with long-term ART the diversity remained significantly lower than in transplant donor controls. Inferences about post-ART repertoire changes were limited because no data were available on ART adherence, viral resistance or therapy changes. The repertoire was dominated across all time points by expanded TRB clones identified before ART initiation, although this dominance was seen to fluctuate and to decrease in many PLHIV after ART. CDR3 length ranges in HIV repertoires were narrower than in controls, and network structure suggested an antigen-experienced repertoire with only a slight naive shift after ART.

CDR1 and CDR2, looked up from the germline V gene, are SGHTA and FQGTGA. The CDR3 starts with the cysteine, ends with the phenylalanine, and has 15 residues. CDR3 DNA only is kept here, 45 bases in frame from base 1. V gives up 0 bases and J gives up 6 bases, and the segment between their germline ends measures 15 bases. On this clone: Its binding antigen is unknown. Base qualities were left out, and no much larger clone turns up one base away.

Participants were included only if at least one PBMC sample before ART initiation and at least two post-ART samples were available. Every participant with HIV received treatment in the United States of America. Before DNA extraction, cryopreserved samples containing 1-10 million PBMC were thawed and washed. At the time of the earliest PBMC sample for each participant with HIV, ages ranged from roughly 23 to 60 years. PBMC samples were contributed by each participant from 1-4 timepoints before ART initiation and 2-8 timepoints after ART initiation, with a median of 7 samples. For every participant, serial HIV viral load, CD4+ T-cell count, ART history and demographic data were obtained. Genomic DNA was extracted from unsorted PBMC with a Qiagen kit on a QIAcube, processed in batches of 12 samples. Sequencing of the TRB variable region was done with the immunoSEQ hsTCRB v3.0 assay at survey level resolution. The targeted TRB sequencing depth was roughly 40,000-55,000 T-cell genomes per sample. An Illumina MiSeq with a v3 150-cycle kit was used to sequence the pooled TRB libraries. The authors' analysis ran thus. Repertoire analysis was run in R within a reproducible Nextflow workflow that covered QC, data transformation and analysis. Custom analyses were implemented in LymphoSeq2, an R package for AIRR-Seq data exploration. Several samples that yielded fewer than 5000 total TRB sequences were excluded, so that fewer than 200 HIV repertoires were analyzed. Of the roughly 180 retained HIV repertoires, approximately 60 were collected before and under 150 after ART initiation. Each repertoire was downsampled to 5000 TRB nucleotide sequences, and summary statistics were averaged across 100 downsampling iterations. Only TRB sequences with CDR3 regions of at least seven amino acids were retained for analysis. A Shannon entropy-derived clonality score and the Gini coefficient were used to measure diversity. In repertoire networks, the top 5000 CDR3 amino acid sequences were linked whenever an edit distance of one separated two sequences. For TRB CDR3 amino acid sequences, GLIPH2 was used to predict antigen specificity groups and MHC restriction. Known CMV, EBV, HIV or tissue antigen associations were flagged by matching CDR3 amino acid sequences against VDJdb and McPAS-TCR. Pre-ART, post-ART and control groups were compared with Wilcoxon signed-rank tests and Holm-Bonferroni correction. In TCRdb, the immuneACCESS table is reduced to in-frame sequences with V and J assigned. These tables do not hold every clone; where another copy was compared, an unresolved V gene accounts for under half, and the others remain unexplained. V, J and clone size are taken as reported in that table, and D and trimming were inferred from the DNA itself. This sample gives tens of thousands of clones in total; roughly 82% of them show up just once. The ten most abundant clones make up about 4.5% of the sample.

The sequencing used unsorted PBMCs, collected 5.9 years after starting antiretroviral therapy. Recombination connected TRBV7-3 to TRBJ2-7, and perhaps TRBD2 as D gene, on 6 matching bases. This receptor was taken from a man aged 25 to 40 with HIV. The CDR3 protein is CASSLTSGDLSEQYF. In nucleotides, the sequence is TGTGCCAGCAGCTTAACTTCGGGGGATCTAAGCGAGCAGTACTTC. Where the CDR3 stops, the reference TRBV7-3 and TRBJ2-7 genes take over; the full variable domain is GAGVSQTPSNKVTEKGKYVELRCDPISGHTALYWYRQSLGQGPEFLIYFQGTGAADDSGLPNDRFFAVRPEGSVSTLKIQRTERGDSAVYLCASSLTSGDLSEQYFGPGTRLTVT.